This section outlines one T cell receptor beta chain sequence together with its context. Study processing details: Amplification from reference gene primers served as the basis for estimated nucleated cell counts. TCRdb keeps only in-frame clones here, not all; method: immunoSEQ multiplex PCR. The V and J calls and the clone size are those of that table, but D and trimming were determined from the DNA. Among around 160,000 clones listed, around 87% were seen once. Participants spanned ages about 18 to 90 years and resided in about two dozen US areas. Allocation to cohorts depended on clinical history reported by the participants. This entry belongs to a study of blood T cell repertoires in COVID-19. In the study overall: T cells, B-cell-depleted T cells, or PBMCs supplied cDNA or gDNA.

The CDR3 consists of 12 residues. Looked up from germline, CDR1 is SQVTM and CDR2 is ANQGSEA. V dropped 3 bases and J dropped 3 bases, with 8 bases sitting between them. The sequence derives from a young woman with acute COVID-19. The chain couples TRBV29-1 to TRBJ1-2; D call uncertain. The sequencing input was PBMCs or T cells enriched from blood (not recorded which). DNA of the CDR3: TGCAGCGTTGAGTGGACTTACTATGGCTACACCTTC. Translating it yields CSVEWTYYGYTF.